These T cell receptor beta chains were read from a single sample in a study of OX40 agonist ivuxolimab in advanced cancers. Clones were sequenced by immunoSEQ multiplex PCR, and TCRdb holds only the in-frame ones, with some missing. Of about 76,000 clones in the sample, around nine tenths were seen once. The input for sequencing was CD4+ or CD8+ T cells sorted from blood, taken in a trial of the OX40 agonist ivuxolimab. The source is an adult with an advanced solid tumor such as melanoma, head and neck, liver or kidney cancer. CDR3s include the opening cysteine and the closing phenylalanine or tryptophan. The D gene is left open where the match is weak. Size values are once, few and many counts, or a class for expanded clones, and some rows have none.

>TRBV5-1|TRBD1|TRBJ2-3|once
TGCGCCAGCAGCACCCCGACAGGGGACGCAGATACGCAGTATTTT
CASSTPTGDADTQYF
>TRBV6-5|NA|TRBJ2-1|NA
TGTGCCAGCAGTGAAACAAGGGGTGAGCAGTTCTTC
CASSETRGEQFF
>TRBV5-6|TRBD1|TRBJ2-1|NA
TGTGCCAGCAGTTTCTGGACAGGACAGGCCTACAATGAGCAGTTCTTC
CASSFWTGQAYNEQFF
>TRBV5-4|NA|TRBJ2-2|NA
TGTGCCAGCAGCCGGGGCTGGGCAGGGATGGGCACCGGGGAGCTGTTTTTT
CASSRGWAGMGTGELFF
>TRBV4-2|NA|TRBJ1-2|NA
TGTGCCAGCAGCCAATACGCCTATGGCTACACCTTC
CASSQYAYGYTF
>TRBV6-6|NA|TRBJ2-1|NA
TGTGCCAGCAGTCCTCCGACAGATTCCTACAATGAGCAGTTCTTC
CASSPPTDSYNEQFF
>TRBV2|NA|TRBJ2-7|NA
TGTGCCAGCAGTGAAGGGCCATTACGACAGAAGAGCTCCTACGAGCAGTACTTC
CASSEGPLRQKSSYEQYF
>TRBV19|TRBD1|TRBJ1-5|NA
TGTGCCAGTAGTGGAGCAGGGGGGTCTCAGCCCCAGCATTTT
CASSGAGGSQPQHF
>TRBV5-8|TRBD1|TRBJ2-7|NA
TGTGCCAGCAGCTTGGGAGACAGGGTAGCCAACGAGCAGTACTTC
CASSLGDRVANEQYF
>TRBV6-1|TRBD1|TRBJ2-7|few
TGTGCCAGCAGTACTGACAGGGAGTACGAGCAGTACTTC
CASSTDREYEQYF
>TRBV11-2|TRBD1|TRBJ2-5|NA
TGTGCCAGCAGCTTAGATAGCCGGACAGGTCAAGAGACCCAGTACTTC
CASSLDSRTGQETQYF
>TRBV2|NA|TRBJ1-4|NA
TGTGCCACTCTCCCCGGGACAAATAATGAAAAACTGTTTTTT
CATLPGTNNEKLFF
>TRBV28|TRBD1|TRBJ1-2|NA
TGTGGTTCACAGGGGGCGGTTGGCTATGGCTACACCTTC
CGSQGAVGYGYTF
>TRBV7-9|TRBD1|TRBJ1-2|NA
TGTGCCAGCAGCTTTACAGGGGTGAGCTATGGCTACACCTTC
CASSFTGVSYGYTF
>TRBV7-2|NA|TRBJ2-1|NA
TGTGCCAGCAGCCTCTACGGGGCGGTCTCCTACAATGAGCAGTTCTTC
CASSLYGAVSYNEQFF
>TRBV18|NA|TRBJ1-5|NA
TGTGCCAGCTCACGTGACGGATTCAATCAGCCCCAGCATTTT
CASSRDGFNQPQHF
>TRBV5-6|NA|TRBJ1-4|NA
TGTGCCAGCAGCGGGCAGGGTAATGAAAAACTGTTTTTT
CASSGQGNEKLFF
>TRBV6-5|NA|TRBJ2-1|NA
TGTGCCAGCACCACCCGGGCCAGGGTGGGCAATGAGCAGTTCTTC
CASTTRARVGNEQFF